This TCR beta chain originates from a study of shared clonotypes between healthy human individuals. At a deep level, the assay was run. Original handling: Sequence data from immunoSEQ were junction-only and lacked quality scores; consequently, filtering differed. Measured with immunoSEQ multiplex PCR; TCRdb has only the in-frame clones, and not every one. The V and J calls and the clone size are those of that table, but D and trimming were determined from the DNA. In the table there are about 2.1 million clones, around 93% of which are singletons. This clone showed up just a few times. As yet, its antigen is unknown. Positively selected for CCR7, the CD45RO-negative cells used as naive CD8 cells excluded terminally differentiated effector memory CD45RA+ cells. Everyone who donated was a Caucasian adult who lived in Nashville, Tennessee. Points from the study as a whole: What naive subsets generally showed was a larger estimated richness than memory subsets showed.

Germline lookup yields CDR1 SGHKS and CDR2 YYEKEE (reference sequence). J gave up 7 bases and V 5 bases, and 11 bases lay outside the gene matches. This CDR3 spans 14 amino acids. The sequence came from a man aged 18 to 29 in good health. Some clones in this sample may be carry-over from other donors' samples. Sequences were obtained from naive CD8+ T cells from PBMCs. The V call is TRBV5-5, the J call TRBJ1-1, with 7 bases lining up with TRBD1. CDR3: CASRWGQSEIEAFF. In nucleotides, the CDR3 is TGTGCCAGCAGATGGGGACAGTCCGAAATTGAAGCTTTCTTT.